One and the same sample provided the 3 T cell receptor beta chains below, sequenced in a study of CD8 T cells in Susac syndrome. RNA totalling roughly 0.5 to 1 ug underwent reverse transcription with random hexamers. TCRdb used MiXCR to reprocess the immunoSEQ multiplex PCR reads, holding one entry per CDR3 protein. The table has about 130,000 distinct CDR3 sequences, about 95% seen once. Sequenced sample: CD4+ T cells from PBMCs. The receptors come from a human donor in good health.

The chain couples TRBV29-1 to TRBJ1-1; 10 bases are shared with TRBD1. CDR1 is SQVTM, CDR2 ANQGSEA, per germline. Losses at the gene ends were 6 bases for V and 11 bases for J; bases not matched to a gene: 15. The CDR3 totals 14 residues. CDR3 DNA: TGCAGCGTGGGGGCTGACAGGGGGCGGATTGACGCTTTCTTT. Encoded protein: CSVGADRGRIDAFF.

The CDR3 DNA reads TGCAGCGGGGAGACAGGGGGCACAGATACGCAGTATTTT. It is translated as CSGETGGTDTQYF. The gene calls are TRBV29-1 and TRBJ2-3, with 8 nucleotides matching TRBD1. Losses at the gene ends were 7 bases for V and 1 base for J; bases not matched to a gene: 4. The germline V gene has CDR1 SQVTM and CDR2 ANQGSEA. This CDR3 is built from 13 residues.

CDR3 residues: CASSLGAGGRANVLTF. The CDR3, as DNA: TGTGCCAGCAGTTTAGGCGCAGGGGGTAGGGCCAACGTCCTGACTTTC. The chain links TRBV12-3 or TRBV12-4 to TRBJ2-6; 7 bases are a match to TRBD1. J lost 5 bases, V lost 1 base, and 5 bases had no gene match. The CDR3 has 16 amino acids.